The clone carrying this T cell receptor (beta chain) showed up many times. Germline CDR1 is MDHEN and CDR2 is SYDVKM. The CDR3 length is 14 residues. Trimming took 7 bases from V and 0 from J, leaving 13 bases between them. This entry is derived from a study of T cells in Graves' hyperthyroidism and ophthalmopathy. Authors of the study amplified TCR beta CDR3 regions from RNA transcripts. The TCR CDR3 first-round RT-PCR relied on the HTBI primer set. MiXCR, run by TCRdb on the multiplex PCR reads, gives a single entry per CDR3 protein. The table records about 400,000 distinct CDR3 sequences, 15% of them present only once. PBMCs were obtained from approximately 10 ml fresh peripheral blood.

What was sequenced was blood. The J gene is TRBJ2-7, the V gene TRBV28; possibly TRBD1 for D (5 bases). The TCR comes from a woman in her twenties or thirties with Graves' hyperthyroidism. The CDR3 region is CASIDRTRSYEQYF. CDR3 in DNA: TGTGCCAGCATCGATCGGACACGCTCCTACGAGCAGTACTTC.